A single TCR beta chain is shown here with its context. Antigen specificity is unknown. The data are from a study of OX40 agonist ivuxolimab in advanced cancers. Across the study: Averaging 60 years in age, with a range of roughly 20 to 80, the cohort was around 87% male. Three individuals attained partial responses, comprising one hepatocellular carcinoma case and two cutaneous melanoma cases. Findings and limits, study-wide: There were, on average, more expanded clones in CD8+ T cells than in CD4+.

TCRdb's copy holds only in-frame clones and misses some; the assay was immunoSEQ multiplex PCR. The repertoire holds tens of thousands of clones, 85% to 95% seen once, with about 17% in the top ten. This CDR3 is built from 15 residues. V shed 4 bases and J shed 0 bases, with 13 bases lying between them. The germline V gene has CDR1 MGHRA and CDR2 YSYEKL. J is TRBJ2-7 and V is TRBV4-1, with a tentative D call TRBD2 (5 bases). This TCR derives from an adult with an advanced solid tumor such as melanoma, head and neck, liver or kidney cancer. The material was CD4+ or CD8+ T cells sorted from blood, obtained in a trial of the OX40 agonist ivuxolimab. CDR3 region: CASSLTGLASYEQYF. The CDR3 DNA reads as TGCGCCAGCAGCCTCACCGGACTCGCCTCCTACGAGCAGTACTTC.